This T cell receptor (beta chain) is from a study of Graves' ophthalmopathy and Graves' hyperthyroidism. Overall study findings and caveats: Blood also held most thyroid clonotypes expanded above 0.001 frequency.

The diagnosis was founded upon clinical symptoms, serum thyroxine, TRAb, thyroid ultrasound and orbital computed tomography. Researchers took RNA transcripts and amplified TCR beta CDR3 regions from them. An initial RT-PCR round employing HTBI primers preceded a second-round multiplex PCR. TCRdb re-called the multiplex PCR reads through MiXCR, storing one row per CDR3 protein. The table has about 620,000 distinct CDR3 sequences, 22% seen once. This clonotype was detected many times. The target antigen is unknown. Trimming cost V 0 bases and J 3 bases, with 12 bases left between them. Looked up from germline, CDR1 is SGHDN and CDR2 is FVKESK. This CDR3 is 15 amino acids long.

This receptor was identified in a woman younger than 30 with stable Graves' hyperthyroidism. Some clones in this sample may be carry-over from other donors' samples. The V and J genes are TRBV14 and TRBJ2-7; D ambiguous. The sequenced sample consisted of peripheral blood. As DNA, the CDR3 is TGTGCCAGCAGCCAAGAAGCAGTCTTTAACTACGAGCAGTACTTC. It yields the protein CASSQEAVFNYEQYF.